This T cell receptor (beta chain) was observed in a study of T-cell reconstitution after alpha-beta-depleted transplantation in children. Findings and limits, study-wide: Among T cells one year after transplant, newly produced cells accounted for most counts and diversity. Alpha-beta T cells about two months after transplant reportedly derived from several hundred expanded graft clones.

A library of TCRbeta sequences, prepared with unique molecular identifiers, was generated. MiXCR was run by TCRdb on the PCR reads, yielding one entry per CDR3 protein. The repertoire includes under 450,000 distinct CDR3 sequences, under 20% of them detected once, and over 25% sits in the top ten. This clonotype was counted ten times or more. Its antigen is undetermined. Trimming pared 8 bases from V and 4 bases from J, leaving 10 bases between. This CDR3 region has 12 residues. This TCR was sampled from a boy younger than two who had a stem cell transplant for Wiskott-Aldrich syndrome, so the T cells may come from the graft donor. Specimen: PBMCs, mostly from graft donor cells, collected 360 days after TCRalphabeta/CD19-depleted stem cell transplant. The chain couples TRBV12-3 or TRBV12-4 to TRBJ2-3, with D perhaps matching TRBD1 (5 bases). CDR3 protein: CASGGRADTQYF. The DNA of the CDR3 is TGTGCCAGCGGTGGCAGGGCAGATACGCAGTATTTT.